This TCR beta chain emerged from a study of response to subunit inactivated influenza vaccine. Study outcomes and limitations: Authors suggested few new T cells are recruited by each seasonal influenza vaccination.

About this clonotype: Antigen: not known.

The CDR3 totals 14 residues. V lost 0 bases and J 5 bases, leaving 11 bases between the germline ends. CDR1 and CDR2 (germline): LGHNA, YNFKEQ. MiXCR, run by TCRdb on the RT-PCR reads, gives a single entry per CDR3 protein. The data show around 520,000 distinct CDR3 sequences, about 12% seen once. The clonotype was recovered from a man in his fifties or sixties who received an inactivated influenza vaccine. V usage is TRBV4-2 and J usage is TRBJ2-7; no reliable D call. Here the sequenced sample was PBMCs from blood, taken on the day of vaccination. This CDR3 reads CASSQDVASHEQYF. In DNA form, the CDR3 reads TGTGCCAGCAGCCAAGATGTTGCGAGTCACGAGCAGTACTTC.